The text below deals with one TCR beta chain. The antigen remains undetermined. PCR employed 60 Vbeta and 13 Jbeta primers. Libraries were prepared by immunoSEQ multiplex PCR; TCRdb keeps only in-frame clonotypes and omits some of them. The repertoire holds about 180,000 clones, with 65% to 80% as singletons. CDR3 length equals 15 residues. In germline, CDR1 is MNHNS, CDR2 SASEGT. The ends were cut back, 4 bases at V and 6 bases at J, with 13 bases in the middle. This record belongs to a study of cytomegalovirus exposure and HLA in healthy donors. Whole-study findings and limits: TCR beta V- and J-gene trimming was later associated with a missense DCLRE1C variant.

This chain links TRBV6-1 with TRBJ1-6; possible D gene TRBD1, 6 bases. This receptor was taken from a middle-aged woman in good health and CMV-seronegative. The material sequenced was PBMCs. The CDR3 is CASSVQGGGNSPLHF. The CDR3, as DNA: TGTGCCAGCAGTGTACAGGGTGGAGGTAATTCACCCCTCCACTTT.